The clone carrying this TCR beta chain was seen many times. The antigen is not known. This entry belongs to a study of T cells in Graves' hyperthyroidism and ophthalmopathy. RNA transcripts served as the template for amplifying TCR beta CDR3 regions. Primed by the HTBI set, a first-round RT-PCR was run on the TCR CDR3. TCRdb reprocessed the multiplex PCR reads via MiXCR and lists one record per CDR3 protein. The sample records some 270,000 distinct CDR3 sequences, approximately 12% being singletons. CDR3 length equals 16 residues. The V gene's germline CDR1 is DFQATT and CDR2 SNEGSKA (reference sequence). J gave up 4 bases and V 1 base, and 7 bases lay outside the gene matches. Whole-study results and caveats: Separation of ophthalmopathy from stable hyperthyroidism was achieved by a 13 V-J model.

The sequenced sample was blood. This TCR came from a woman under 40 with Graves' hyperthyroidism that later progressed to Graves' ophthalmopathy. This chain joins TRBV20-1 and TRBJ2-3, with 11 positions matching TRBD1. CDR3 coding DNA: TGCAGTGCTAGAGTCCCGGGACAGGGGGTCTCAGATACGCAGTATTTT. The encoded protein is CSARVPGQGVSDTQYF.